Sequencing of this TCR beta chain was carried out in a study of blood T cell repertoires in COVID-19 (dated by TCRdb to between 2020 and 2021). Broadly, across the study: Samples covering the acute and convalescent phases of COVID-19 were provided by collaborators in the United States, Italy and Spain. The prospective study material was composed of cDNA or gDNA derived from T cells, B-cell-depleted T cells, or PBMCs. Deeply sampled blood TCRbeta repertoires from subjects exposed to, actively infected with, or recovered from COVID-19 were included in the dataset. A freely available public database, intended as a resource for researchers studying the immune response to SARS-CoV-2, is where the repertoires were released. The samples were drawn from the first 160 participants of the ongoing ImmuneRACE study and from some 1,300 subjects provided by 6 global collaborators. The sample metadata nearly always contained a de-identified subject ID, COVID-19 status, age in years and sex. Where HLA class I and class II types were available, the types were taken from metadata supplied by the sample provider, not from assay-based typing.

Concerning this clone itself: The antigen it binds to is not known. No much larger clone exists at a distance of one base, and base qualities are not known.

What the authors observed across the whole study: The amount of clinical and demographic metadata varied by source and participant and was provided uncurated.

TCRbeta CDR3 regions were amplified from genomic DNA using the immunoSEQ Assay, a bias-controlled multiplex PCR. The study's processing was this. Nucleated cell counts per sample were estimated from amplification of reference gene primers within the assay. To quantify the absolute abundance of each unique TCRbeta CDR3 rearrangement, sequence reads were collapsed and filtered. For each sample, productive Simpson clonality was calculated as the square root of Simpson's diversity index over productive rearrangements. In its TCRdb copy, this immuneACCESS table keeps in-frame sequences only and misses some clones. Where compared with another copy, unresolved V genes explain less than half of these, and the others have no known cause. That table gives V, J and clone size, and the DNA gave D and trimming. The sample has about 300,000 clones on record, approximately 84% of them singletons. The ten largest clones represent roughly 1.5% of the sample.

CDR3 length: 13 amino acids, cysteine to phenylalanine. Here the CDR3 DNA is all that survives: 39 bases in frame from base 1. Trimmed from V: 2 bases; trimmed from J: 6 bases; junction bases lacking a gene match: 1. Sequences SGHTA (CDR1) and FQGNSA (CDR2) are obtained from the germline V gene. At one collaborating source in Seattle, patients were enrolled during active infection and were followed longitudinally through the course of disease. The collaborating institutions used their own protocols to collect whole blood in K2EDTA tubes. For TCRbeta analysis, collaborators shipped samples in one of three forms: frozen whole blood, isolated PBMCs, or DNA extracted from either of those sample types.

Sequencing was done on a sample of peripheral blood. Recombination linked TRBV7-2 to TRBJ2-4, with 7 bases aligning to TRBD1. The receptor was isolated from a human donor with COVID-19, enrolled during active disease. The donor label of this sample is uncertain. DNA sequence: TGTGCCAGCAGCTTAAACAGGGGAAACATTCAGTACTTC. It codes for CASSLNRGNIQYF. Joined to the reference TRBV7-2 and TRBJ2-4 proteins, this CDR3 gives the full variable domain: GAGVSQSPSNKVTEKGKDVELRCDPISGHTALYWYRQSLGQGLEFLIYFQGNSAPDKSGLPSDRFSAERTGGSVSTLTIQRTQQEDSAVYLCASSLNRGNIQYFGAGTRLSVL.